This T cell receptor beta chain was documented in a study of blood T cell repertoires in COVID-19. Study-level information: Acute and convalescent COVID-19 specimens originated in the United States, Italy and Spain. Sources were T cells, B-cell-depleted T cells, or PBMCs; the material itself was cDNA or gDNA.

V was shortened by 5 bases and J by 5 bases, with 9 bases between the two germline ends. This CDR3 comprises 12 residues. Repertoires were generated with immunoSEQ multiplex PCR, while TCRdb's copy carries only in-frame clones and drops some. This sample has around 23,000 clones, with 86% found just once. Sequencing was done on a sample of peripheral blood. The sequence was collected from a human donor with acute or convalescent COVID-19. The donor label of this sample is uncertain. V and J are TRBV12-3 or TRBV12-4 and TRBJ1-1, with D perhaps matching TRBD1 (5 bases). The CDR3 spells CASSPGWTEAFF. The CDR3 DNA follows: TGTGCCAGCAGTCCAGGGTGGACTGAAGCTTTCTTT.